What follows are 31 T cell receptor beta chains derived from one specimen sequenced in a study of T cell repertoires in cytomegalovirus infection. Using its own MiXCR run on the reads, TCRdb lists one record per CDR3 protein. The sample records about 400,000 distinct CDR3 sequences, 15% to 20% being singletons. Specimen: PBMCs. Receptor source: a human donor in good health (CMV status not recorded). Some clones in this sample may be carry-over from other donors' samples.

The chain has TRBV15 and TRBJ2-5; D ambiguous. The CDR3 has 14 amino acids. Trimming stripped 5 bases from V and 2 bases from J, with 12 bases between. Germline CDR1 and CDR2: LNHNV and YYDKDF (reference sequence). This CDR3 is CATSWGRAQETQYF. CDR3 in DNA: TGTGCCACCAGCTGGGGTAGAGCGCAAGAGACCCAGTACTTC.

The chain employs TRBV7-2 and TRBJ2-1; no definite D call. Germline V gene data show CDR1 as SGHTA and CDR2 as FQGNSA. This CDR3 has 15 residues. Trimming removed 3 bases at V and 7 bases at J, with 16 bases between. The CDR3 loop reads CASSLSRLAVNEQFF. In DNA form, the CDR3 reads TGTGCCAGCAGCTTGTCCAGGCTGGCGGTGAATGAGCAGTTCTTC.

This chain links TRBV2 with TRBJ1-4; 10 positions match TRBD1. CDR3 size: 15 residues. Germline CDR1 and CDR2: SNHLY and FYNNEI. V gave up 7 bases and J gave up 8 bases; unmatched junction bases: 10. The CDR3 coding sequence is TGTGCCAGCACCCTCTTCGGGACAGGGGAGGAAAAACTGTTTTTT. Its translation: CASTLFGTGEEKLFF.

This clonotype showed up just a few times. CDR3 nucleotides: TGCAGTGCGACACGGCTTTTCAGGGGATCCTACGAGCAGTACTTC. Its protein product is CSATRLFRGSYEQYF. The V gene is TRBV20-1, the J gene TRBJ2-7, with D tentatively TRBD1 (6 bases). Germline V gene data show CDR1 as DFQATT and CDR2 as SNEGSKA (reference sequence). V was clipped by 6 bases and J by 1 base, with 19 bases between them. This CDR3 spans 15 amino acids.

The V and J genes are TRBV7-8 and TRBJ1-1; perhaps TRBD1 as D (6 bases). This CDR3 has 19 residues. CDR1 is SGHVS and CDR2 is FQNEAQ in the germline V gene. V was shortened by 1 base and J by 5 bases, with 26 bases between the two germline ends. CDR3 coding DNA: TGTGCCAGCAGCTTAGGCCCTCCTGGCAGGGGACGGGCTTTTACTGAAGCTTTCTTT. Protein product: CASSLGPPGRGRAFTEAFF.

This clonotype was seen at least ten times. The V call is TRBV7-9, the J call TRBJ2-7, with 9 positions matching TRBD1. The CDR3 spans 15 residues. The trim removed 5 bases at V and 7 bases at J, leaving 12 bases unmatched. The V gene's germline CDR1 is SEHNR and CDR2 FQNEAQ (reference sequence). CDR3 sequence (DNA): TGTGCCAGCAGCCAGTGGGACAGGGCGTTGGAGGAGCAGTACTTC. Amino acids: CASSQWDRALEEQYF.

This clonotype was found a few times. The V gene is TRBV12-3 or TRBV12-4, the J gene TRBJ2-3; 8 bases are shared with TRBD1. The CDR3 contains 16 residues. V trimming: 5 bases; J trimming: 8 bases; junction bases outside the gene matches: 15. The CDR3 loop reads CASSDSGTGTTGTQYF. CDR3 bases: TGTGCCAGCAGTGACTCCGGGACAGGAACGACCGGTACGCAGTATTTT.

This clonotype was recorded at least ten times. The chain recombines TRBV4-3 with TRBJ1-1; D remains unclear. V lost 0 bases, J lost 10 bases, and 12 bases lay in between. From germline, CDR1 is LGHNA and CDR2 YSLEER. The CDR3 length is 13 residues. CDR3 coding DNA: TGCGCCAGCAGCCAAGAGGCTGGGGTCGGAGCTTTCTTT. Amino acid sequence: CASSQEAGVGAFF.

This clonotype was recorded a few times. The V and J genes are TRBV20-1 and TRBJ2-3; either TRBD1 or TRBD2 may supply D (6 bases each). Trimming pared 2 bases from V and 2 bases from J, leaving 17 bases between. The V gene's germline CDR1 is DFQATT and CDR2 SNEGSKA (reference sequence). The CDR3 has 16 amino acids. The CDR3, as DNA: TGCAGTGCTAGACCCGGAGAAAGGGGGGACACAGATACGCAGTATTTT. It codes for CSARPGERGDTDTQYF.

The rearrangement links TRBV7-9 to TRBJ1-3; D is unresolved. The ends were cut back, 5 bases at V and 0 bases at J, with 8 bases in the middle. CDR3 size: 14 residues. CDR1 and CDR2 (germline): SEHNR, FQNEAQ (reference sequence). CDR3 loop: CASSPQSSGNTIYF. The CDR3 nucleotides read TGTGCCAGCAGCCCCCAAAGCTCTGGAAACACCATATATTTT.

This clonotype occurred once. The J gene is TRBJ2-1, the V gene TRBV9; D is perhaps TRBD2 (6 bases). The ends were cut back, 7 bases at V and 9 bases at J, with 14 bases in the middle. Germline loops: CDR1 SGDLS, CDR2 YYNGEE. The CDR3 contains 12 residues. The CDR3 is CASGREDGEQFF. The CDR3 coding sequence is TGTGCCAGCGGCAGGGAGGACGGTGAGCAGTTCTTC.

V and J are TRBV6-2 or TRBV6-3 and TRBJ2-7; D possibly uses TRBD1 or TRBD2 (5 bases each). This CDR3 region has 16 residues. V lost 11 bases and J 4 bases, leaving 27 bases between the germline ends. Per germline, CDR1 MNHEY and CDR2 SVGEGT. CDR3 coding DNA: TGTGCCTCAGCAGTTAGGGTTGGGGGAGTACGGTACGAGCAGTACTTC. Encoded protein: CASAVRVGGVRYEQYF.

The sample holds many counts of this clonotype. The chain is built from TRBV7-2 and TRBJ1-5, with D unresolved. The CDR3 runs 14 residues. Germline V CDR1 and CDR2: SGHTA, FQGNSA. Between the trimmed V and J ends, which lost 5 bases and 4 bases, there was a span of 12 bases. CDR3 sequence: CASSLDRSNQPQHF. As DNA, the CDR3 is TGTGCCAGCAGCCTCGACCGATCGAATCAGCCCCAGCATTTT.

The chain links TRBV19 to TRBJ1-6; 9 bases are shared with TRBD1. CDR1 is LNHDA, CDR2 SQIVND, per germline (reference sequence). The CDR3 extends over 13 amino acids. J gave up 8 bases and V 7 bases, and 3 bases lay outside the gene matches. The DNA of the CDR3 is TGTGCCAGTAACACAGGGGGCGATTCACCCCTCCACTTT. It specifies CASNTGGDSPLHF.

This chain joins TRBV24-1 and TRBJ2-3, with D possibly being TRBD1 or TRBD2 (5 bases each). Germline CDR1 reads KGHDR; CDR2 reads SFDVKD. Between the trimmed V and J ends, which lost 9 bases and 2 bases, there was a span of 14 bases. The CDR3 covers 14 residues. CDR3 residues: CATQGVADTDTQYF. The CDR3 bases are TGTGCCACCCAGGGAGTGGCAGACACAGATACGCAGTATTTT.

This clonotype was seen a few times. The gene calls are TRBV15 and TRBJ1-2, with D possibly being TRBD1 (5 bases). Trimming cost V 9 bases and J 0 bases, with 17 bases left between them. Looked up from germline, CDR1 is LNHNV and CDR2 is YYDKDF (reference sequence). The CDR3 contains 15 residues. CDR3 amino acids: CATSPTEITNYGYTF. CDR3 DNA sequence: TGTGCCACGTCCCCGACAGAAATCACTAACTATGGCTACACCTTC.

This clonotype has ten or more counts. The V and J genes are TRBV12-3 or TRBV12-4 and TRBJ2-7; no clear D gene. CDR3 length equals 13 residues. The V gene lost 3 bases and the J gene lost 3 bases, with 9 bases spanning the gap. The CDR3 region has the DNA TGTGCCAGCAGTTTGAATAGCTTCTACGAGCAGTACTTC. This encodes CASSLNSFYEQYF.

This clonotype was seen a handful of times. The J gene is TRBJ1-1, the V gene TRBV2; D ambiguous. Germline V gene lookup returns CDR1 SNHLY and CDR2 FYNNEI. The CDR3 has 13 amino acids. The V end lost 5 bases, the J end lost 5 bases, and 12 bases lay between the germline ends. Here the CDR3 reads CASSSRLGTEAFF. CDR3 DNA sequence: TGTGCCAGCAGTTCGAGATTGGGAACTGAAGCTTTCTTT.

This clonotype was detected many times. This rearrangement joins TRBV7-2 to TRBJ2-1, with TRBD2 matching over 9 bases. Unmatched junction bases numbered 6, after V lost 4 bases and J lost 5 bases. Germline V gives CDR1 SGHTA, CDR2 FQGNSA. The CDR3 spans 15 residues. This chain's CDR3 is CASSYIAGEHNEQFF. Here the CDR3 DNA reads TGTGCCAGCAGCTACATAGCGGGGGAGCACAATGAGCAGTTCTTC.

The chain carries TRBV5-1 and TRBJ1-4, with D possibly matching TRBD1 (6 bases). Germline V gives CDR1 SGHRS, CDR2 YFSETQ. The CDR3 has 16 residues. Trimming removed 4 bases at V and 0 bases at J, with 13 bases between. The CDR3, as DNA: TGCGCCAGCAGCGGGGCAGGGGCCGCAACTAATGAAAAACTGTTTTTT. Its translation: CASSGAGAATNEKLFF.

In its sample, this clonotype was seen once. V gene TRBV7-2 combines with J gene TRBJ2-2, with unresolved D. Trimming pared 1 base from V and 3 bases from J, leaving 3 bases between. Germline CDR1 is SGHTA and CDR2 is FQGNSA. This CDR3 has 13 residues. CDR3 DNA: TGTGCCAGCAGCTTAGGTCACACCGGGGAGCTGTTTTTT. It specifies CASSLGHTGELFF.

The rearrangement joins TRBV6-5 to TRBJ2-3; 14 bases fit TRBD2. CDR1 is MNHEY, CDR2 SVGAGI, per germline. V shed 6 bases, J shed 6 bases, and the junction held 2 bases outside the gene matches. The CDR3 spans 14 residues. The CDR3 is CASSGTSGSDTQYF. DNA of the CDR3: TGTGCCAGCAGCGGGACTAGCGGGAGCGATACGCAGTATTTT.

At least ten counts were recorded for this clonotype. V and J are TRBV28 and TRBJ1-5, with D maybe TRBD1 (5 bases). Germline-derived CDR1 and CDR2 are MDHEN and SYDVKM. Trimming pared 4 bases from V and 6 bases from J, leaving 19 bases between. The CDR3 totals 16 residues. CDR3 protein: CASSSTAFYGGQPQHF. Written as DNA, the CDR3 is TGTGCCAGCAGTTCGACAGCCTTTTACGGGGGTCAGCCCCAGCATTTT.

This clonotype has just a few counts. V is TRBV7-6 and J is TRBJ2-1; TRBD1 matches at 8 bases. CDR1 and CDR2 (germline): SGHVS, FNYEAQ. The J segment lost 3 bases and the V segment lost 8 bases, leaving 12 bases of the junction unmatched. The CDR3 contains 16 residues. Here the CDR3 reads CASWGDRTNFYNEQFF. The CDR3 DNA reads TGTGCCAGCTGGGGGGACAGGACCAATTTCTACAATGAGCAGTTCTTC.

Only a few counts were recorded for this clonotype. The CDR3 is CASSSQQGTYEQYF. CDR3 DNA sequence: TGTGCCAGCAGCTCGCAACAGGGTACCTACGAGCAGTACTTC. The chain recombines TRBV5-5 with TRBJ2-7; a possible D gene is TRBD1 (6 bases). With 3 bases removed from V and 2 bases from J, the gap between germline ends came to 12 bases. The CDR3 sequence is 14 residues long. Germline V gene data show CDR1 as SGHKS and CDR2 as YYEKEE (reference sequence).

This clonotype showed up just a few times. V gene TRBV9 combines with J gene TRBJ2-4, with D uncertain. Trimming pared 4 bases from V and 1 base from J, leaving 12 bases between. CDR3 length: 15 residues. Germline V CDR1 and CDR2: SGDLS, YYNGEE. The CDR3 spells CASSPDPAAKNIQYF. The DNA for the CDR3 is TGTGCCAGCAGCCCCGACCCAGCGGCCAAAAACATTCAGTACTTC.

A few counts support this clonotype. The chain joins TRBV19 to TRBJ2-2, with no clear D. V lost 7 bases and J lost 2, with 11 bases in between. The CDR3 runs 14 residues. Germline CDR1 reads LNHDA; CDR2 reads SQIVND (reference sequence). Here the CDR3 DNA reads TGTGCCAGTACCCTCCGGGCAAACACCGGGGAGCTGTTTTTT. Translating it yields CASTLRANTGELFF.

V and J are TRBV12-3 or TRBV12-4 and TRBJ1-1; D gene uncertain. There are 15 residues in the CDR3. V lost 3 bases and J 2 bases, leaving 13 bases between the germline ends. The CDR3, as DNA: TGTGCCAGCAGTTTCCGTCGGACTCCAAACACTGAAGCTTTCTTT. Translated, it gives CASSFRRTPNTEAFF.

There are a few counts of this clonotype. V and J are TRBV2 and TRBJ2-1; D not certain. V gave up 7 bases and J gave up 0 bases, with 10 bases separating them. Germline V gene data show CDR1 as SNHLY and CDR2 as FYNNEI. The CDR3 extends over 14 amino acids. CDR3 nucleotide sequence: TGTGCCAGCAATAGGCGCCTCTCCTACAATGAGCAGTTCTTC. It translates to CASNRRLSYNEQFF.

The chain combines TRBV19 with TRBJ1-3; D may be TRBD1 (5 bases). CDR1 and CDR2 from the germline V gene are LNHDA and SQIVND (reference sequence). The CDR3 loop spans 15 amino acids. Between the trimmed V and J ends, which lost 6 bases and 0 bases, there was a span of 12 bases. The CDR3: CASSRQGVSGNTIYF. The CDR3 DNA follows: TGTGCCAGTAGCCGCCAGGGAGTCTCTGGAAACACCATATATTTT.

The chain joins TRBV10-3 to TRBJ2-3; TRBD2 matches 7 bases. The CDR3 has 16 amino acids. Germline V gene sequence: CDR1 ENHRY, CDR2 SYGVKD. V gave up 0 bases and J gave up 0 bases; unmatched junction bases: 3. This CDR3 reads CAISESGRGSTDTQYF. Written as DNA, the CDR3 is TGTGCCATCAGTGAGTCGGGGCGGGGGAGCACAGATACGCAGTATTTT.